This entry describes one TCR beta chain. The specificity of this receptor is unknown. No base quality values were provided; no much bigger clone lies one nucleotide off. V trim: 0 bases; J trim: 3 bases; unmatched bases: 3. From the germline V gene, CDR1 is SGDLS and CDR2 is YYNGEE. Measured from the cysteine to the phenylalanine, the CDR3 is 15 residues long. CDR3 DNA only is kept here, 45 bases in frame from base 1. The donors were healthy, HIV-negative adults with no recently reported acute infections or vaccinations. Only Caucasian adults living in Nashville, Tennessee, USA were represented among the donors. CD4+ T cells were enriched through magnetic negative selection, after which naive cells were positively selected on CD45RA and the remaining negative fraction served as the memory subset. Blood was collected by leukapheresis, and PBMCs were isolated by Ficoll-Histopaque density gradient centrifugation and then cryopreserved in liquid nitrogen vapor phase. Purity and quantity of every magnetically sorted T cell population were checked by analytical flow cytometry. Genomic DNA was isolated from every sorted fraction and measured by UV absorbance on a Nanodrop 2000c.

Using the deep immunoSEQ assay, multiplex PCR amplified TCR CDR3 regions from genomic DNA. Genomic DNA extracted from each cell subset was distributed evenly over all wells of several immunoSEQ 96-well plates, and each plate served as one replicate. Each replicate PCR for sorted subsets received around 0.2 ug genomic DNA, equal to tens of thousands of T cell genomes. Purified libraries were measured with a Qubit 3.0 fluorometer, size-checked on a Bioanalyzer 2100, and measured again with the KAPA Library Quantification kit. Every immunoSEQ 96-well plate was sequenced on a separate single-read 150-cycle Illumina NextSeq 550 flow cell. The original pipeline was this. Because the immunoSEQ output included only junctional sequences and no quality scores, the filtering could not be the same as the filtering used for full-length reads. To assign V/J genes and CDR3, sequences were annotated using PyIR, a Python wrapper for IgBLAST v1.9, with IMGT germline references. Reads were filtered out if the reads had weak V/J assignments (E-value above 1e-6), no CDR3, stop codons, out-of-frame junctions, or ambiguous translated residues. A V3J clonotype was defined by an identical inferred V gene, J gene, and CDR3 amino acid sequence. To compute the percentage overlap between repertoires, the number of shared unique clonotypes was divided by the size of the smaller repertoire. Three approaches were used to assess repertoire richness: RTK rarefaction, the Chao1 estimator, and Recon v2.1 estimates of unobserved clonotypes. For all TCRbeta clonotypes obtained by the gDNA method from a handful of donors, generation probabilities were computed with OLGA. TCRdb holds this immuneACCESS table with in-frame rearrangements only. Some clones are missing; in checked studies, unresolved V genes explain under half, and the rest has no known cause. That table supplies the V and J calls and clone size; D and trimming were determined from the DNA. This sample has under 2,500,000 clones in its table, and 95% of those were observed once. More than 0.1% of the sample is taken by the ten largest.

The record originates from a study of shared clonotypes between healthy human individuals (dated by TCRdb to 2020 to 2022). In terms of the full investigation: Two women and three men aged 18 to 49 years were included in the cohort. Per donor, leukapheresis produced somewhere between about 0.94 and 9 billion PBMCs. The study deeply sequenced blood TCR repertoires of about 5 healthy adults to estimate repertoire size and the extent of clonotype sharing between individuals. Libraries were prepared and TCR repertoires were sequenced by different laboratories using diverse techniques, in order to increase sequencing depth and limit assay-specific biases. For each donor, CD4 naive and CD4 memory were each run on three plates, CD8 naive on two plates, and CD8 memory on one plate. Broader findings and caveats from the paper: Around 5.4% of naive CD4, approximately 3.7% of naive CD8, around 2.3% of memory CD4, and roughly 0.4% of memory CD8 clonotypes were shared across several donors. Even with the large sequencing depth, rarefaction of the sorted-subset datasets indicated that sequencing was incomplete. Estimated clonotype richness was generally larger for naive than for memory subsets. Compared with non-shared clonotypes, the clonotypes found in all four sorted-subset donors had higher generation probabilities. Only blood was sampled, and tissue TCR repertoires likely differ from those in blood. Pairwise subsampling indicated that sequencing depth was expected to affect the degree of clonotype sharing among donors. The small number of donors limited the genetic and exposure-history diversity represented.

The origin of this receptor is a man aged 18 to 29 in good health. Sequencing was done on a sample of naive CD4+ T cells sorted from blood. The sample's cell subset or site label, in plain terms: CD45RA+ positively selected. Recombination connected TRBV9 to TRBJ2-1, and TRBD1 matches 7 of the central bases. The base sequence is TGTGCCAGCAGCGTAGGGGGACAGCGCTACAATGAGCAGTTCTTC. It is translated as CASSVGGQRYNEQFF.